This T cell receptor beta chain was recorded in a study of T cell responses to AZD1222 COVID-19 vaccine. The assay was immunoSEQ multiplex PCR, and TCRdb's table has in-frame clones only and misses some. In the table there are about 84,000 clones, 70% to 90% of which are singletons. CDR1 is SQVTM and CDR2 is ANQGSEA in the germline V gene. Trimming removed 8 bases at V and 0 bases at J, with 8 bases between. The CDR3 extends over 13 amino acids. The rearrangement uses TRBV29-1 and TRBJ2-6; D is uncertain. This specimen was peripheral blood, taken 28 days after the second AZD1222 dose. This TCR came from an adult who received the AZD1222 COVID-19 vaccine. Written as DNA, the CDR3 is TGCAGCACTACAGACTCTGGGGCCAACGTCCTGACTTTC. As protein: CSTTDSGANVLTF.